The source of this T cell receptor beta chain is a study of CD8+ T cells in alopecia areata. The overall study: The study gave treated patients oral tofacitinib at 5 to 10 mg twice daily. Study-level findings and limits: Mice gave a clearer picture of TCR sharing than patients did, possibly for HLA-related reasons. Lesional scalp, notably in alopecia totalis/universalis, had clonality above that of normal scalp. With one nonresponder, baseline CD8+ expansion's link to response remains uncertain.

Extracted from the samples, RNA was reverse transcribed into cDNA to serve as the sequencing template. The protocol was immunoSEQ multiplex PCR, while the TCRdb copy is restricted to in-frame clones and leaves out a portion. The table lists 90,000 to 150,000 clones, 50% to 55% of them singletons. In this sample, this clone turned up a few times. Antigen: not known. Treatment: oral pan-JAK inhibitor, 5-10 mg twice daily. This CDR3 spans 13 amino acids. V gave up 0 bases and J gave up 11 bases, with 13 bases separating them. Germline-derived CDR1 and CDR2 are SEHNR and FQNEAQ (reference sequence). The material sequenced was CD4+ T cells sorted from blood, taken at week 4, from a patient treated with tofacitinib. The J gene is TRBJ1-1, the V gene TRBV7-9, with no clear D. The clonotype was recovered from a human donor with alopecia areata. The CDR3 region is CASSLAPEGEAFF. The CDR3 bases are TGTGCCAGCAGCTTAGCCCCGGAGGGAGAGGCTTTCTTT.